Listed below are T cell receptor beta chains from one sample, sequenced in a study of blood T cells in healthy people across ages. TCRdb called the 5' RACE reads again in MiXCR, with one record for every CDR3 protein. The sample carries 270,000 or so distinct CDR3 sequences, roughly 26% recorded once. Sequencing input: blood. These receptors were obtained from a woman between 65 and 79 years old in good health. Each CDR3 is given with its conserved first and last residue. The D gene is left open where the match is weak. Part of the rows lack a size; the others show once, few, many or a class for expanded clones.

J: TRBJ2-5
size: NA
V: TRBV29-1
D: NA
DNA: TGCAGCGTTGTTGGTGGGCAAGAGACCCAGTACTTC
CDR3: CSVVGGQETQYF

J: TRBJ2-3
size: NA
V: TRBV20-1
D: TRBD2
DNA: TGCAGTGCTTTAGCGGGGGGCAACACAGATACGCAGTATTTT
CDR3: CSALAGGNTDTQYF

J: TRBJ1-4
size: NA
V: TRBV11-2
D: TRBD1
DNA: TGTGCCAGCAGCTTAAGTACAGGACAGGGGTCCGAAAAACTGTTTTTT
CDR3: CASSLSTGQGSEKLFF

J: TRBJ2-4
size: NA
V: TRBV20-1
D: NA
DNA: TGCAGTGCTAGGGGAACAGGGCTAGCCAAAAACATTCAGTACTTC
CDR3: CSARGTGLAKNIQYF

J: TRBJ2-3
size: few
V: TRBV5-1
D: NA
DNA: TGCGCCAGCAGCAGTAGCAGGGAGGTAGATACGCAGTATTTT
CDR3: CASSSSREVDTQYF

J: TRBJ1-2
size: few
V: TRBV11-2
D: NA
DNA: TGTGCCAGCAGCTTAGGGGCAGGGGATGGCTACACCTTC
CDR3: CASSLGAGDGYTF

J: TRBJ1-4
size: NA
V: TRBV6-5
D: NA
DNA: TGTGCCAGCAGTTACTACCCAGCGGGGGGGGAAAAACTGTTTTTT
CDR3: CASSYYPAGGEKLFF

J: TRBJ2-5
size: few
V: TRBV29-1
D: NA
DNA: TGCAGCGTGGATACAGGGATCGAGGAGACCCAGTACTTC
CDR3: CSVDTGIEETQYF

J: TRBJ1-2
size: NA
V: TRBV20-1
D: NA
DNA: TGCAGTGCTAGGAGGGCCAGGCACAACTATGGCTACACCTTC
CDR3: CSARRARHNYGYTF

J: TRBJ1-2
size: few
V: TRBV5-1
D: TRBD1
DNA: TGCGCCAGCAGCCGCGGACAGGGGGCGGCTAACTATGGCTACACCTTC
CDR3: CASSRGQGAANYGYTF

J: TRBJ1-1
size: few
V: TRBV20-1
D: NA
DNA: TGCAGTGCTACCCCCTTATCTAAGGGGAACACTGAAGCTTTCTTT
CDR3: CSATPLSKGNTEAFF

J: TRBJ2-7
size: many
V: TRBV10-3
D: TRBD2
DNA: TGTGCCATCAGTGGTAACCCCAGCGGGGTCTACGAGCAGTACTTC
CDR3: CAISGNPSGVYEQYF

J: TRBJ1-2
size: NA
V: TRBV11-2
D: TRBD1
DNA: TGTGCCAGCAGCTTAACAGGGGGCGCTTATGGCTACACCTTC
CDR3: CASSLTGGAYGYTF

J: TRBJ2-6
size: NA
V: TRBV2
D: NA
DNA: TGTGCCAGCAAGGATAGGGGTACAGGGGCCAACGTCCTGACTTTC
CDR3: CASKDRGTGANVLTF

J: TRBJ2-7
size: NA
V: TRBV2
D: NA
DNA: TGTGCCAGCAGTGAAGCGCTTGGGATCCGGCAGTACTTC
CDR3: CASSEALGIRQYF

J: TRBJ1-2
size: few
V: TRBV6-5
D: NA
DNA: TGTGCCAGCAGCCCTCCCTTGACAGAGAACTATGGCTACACCTTC
CDR3: CASSPPLTENYGYTF

J: TRBJ1-2
size: NA
V: TRBV27
D: TRBD1
DNA: TGTGCCAGCAGTTTTCTAGGGGGCGGTGGCTACACCTTC
CDR3: CASSFLGGGGYTF

J: TRBJ2-5
size: NA
V: TRBV3-1
D: TRBD2
DNA: TGTGCCAGCAGCTCTAGCGGGAGTGAGACCCAGTACTTC
CDR3: CASSSSGSETQYF

J: TRBJ2-5
size: NA
V: TRBV20-1
D: NA
DNA: TGCAGTGCGGAGTTACGGGAAGGAGGAGAGACCCAGTACTTC
CDR3: CSAELREGGETQYF

J: TRBJ2-2
size: few
V: TRBV9
D: TRBD1
DNA: TGTGCCAGCAACAGACAGGGAAGCACCGGGGAGCTGTTTTTT
CDR3: CASNRQGSTGELFF

J: TRBJ1-4
size: few
V: TRBV2
D: NA
DNA: TGTGCCAGCGACCCCGGAGGGAGCTATGAAAAACTGTTTTTT
CDR3: CASDPGGSYEKLFF